The T cell receptor (beta chain) described here comes from a study of cytomegalovirus exposure and HLA in healthy donors. Study background: A prior analysis found roughly 100 million unique TCR beta sequences from around 180 million T cells. General study results and limits: Most TCR beta V segments were productive about 87% or about 30% of the time in an earlier analysis. Per a later analysis, HLA-associated TCR beta chains showed more clonal expansion than other, equally common TCR beta chains.

Turning to this clone: Antigen: not known.

The PCR made use of 60 Vbeta and 13 Jbeta primers. The assay was immunoSEQ multiplex PCR, and TCRdb's table has in-frame clones only and misses some. The sample shows 25,000 to 30,000 clones, and 0.71% sits with its ten largest clones. At the time of sampling, donors were nominally healthy, though unrecorded immune exposures were likely. V was clipped by 0 bases and J by 7 bases, with 19 bases between them. The CDR3 runs to 16 residues. CDR1 and CDR2 (germline): MNHEY, SVGAGI. The receptor comes from a man aged 25-45 years in good health and CMV-seronegative. Sequences were obtained from PBMCs. The chain combines TRBV6-5 with TRBJ2-7; D is unresolved. CDR3 sequence (DNA): TGTGCCAGCAGTTACTCTCAGGCCCCAAAGTTATGGGAGCAGTACTTC. It is translated as CASSYSQAPKLWEQYF.